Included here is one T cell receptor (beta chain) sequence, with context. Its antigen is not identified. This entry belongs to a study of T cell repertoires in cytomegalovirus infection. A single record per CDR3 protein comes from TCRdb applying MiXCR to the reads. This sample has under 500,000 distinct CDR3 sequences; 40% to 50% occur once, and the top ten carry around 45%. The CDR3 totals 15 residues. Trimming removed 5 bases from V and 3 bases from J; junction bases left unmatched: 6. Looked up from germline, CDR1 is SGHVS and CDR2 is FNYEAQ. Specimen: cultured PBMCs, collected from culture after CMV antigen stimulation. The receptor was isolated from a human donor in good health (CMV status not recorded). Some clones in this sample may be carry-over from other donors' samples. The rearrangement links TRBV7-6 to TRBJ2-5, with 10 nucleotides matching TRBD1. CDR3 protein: CASSRTDRGEETQYF. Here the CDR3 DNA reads TGTGCCAGCAGCCGGACGGACAGGGGGGAAGAGACCCAGTACTTC.